This T cell receptor beta chain was recorded in a study of T cells in Graves' hyperthyroidism and ophthalmopathy (dated by TCRdb to about 2019). Notes on the research overall: Peripheral blood samples were taken at the time of initial diagnosis, prior to any treatment. A discovery cohort of about a hundred patients, approximately 45 with Graves' ophthalmopathy and 57 with stable Graves' hyperthyroidism, was used to find distinguishing TCR V-J signatures. Prospective prediction of ophthalmopathy was tested in an independent validation cohort consisting of some 19 hyperthyroidism patients and around 16 patients who later progressed to ophthalmopathy. The 100 discovery patients were divided at random into training and test sets in a 7:3 ratio. Thyroid tissue and blood T-cell repertoires from roughly 6 Graves' hyperthyroidism patients were also compared in the study. After blood sampling, hyperthyroidism patients were treated with methimazole at a starting dose of 30 mg daily, and ophthalmopathy patients were treated with high-dose intravenous methylprednisolone. According to the paper, TCR Vbeta CDR3 sequencing was carried out on 135 peripheral blood samples, which came from over 40 ophthalmopathy, around 74 hyperthyroidism and approximately 17 progressor patients. Overall study results and their limits: In cross-validation, a model built on a 13 V-J signature told ophthalmopathy apart from stable hyperthyroidism with over 85% sensitivity and around 83% specificity, and in testing the same model reached 80%/75%. No statistical method was used to fix the sample size in advance, and group allocation was not hidden from the investigators. Most expanded thyroid clonotypes (frequency above 0.001) were also found in blood, which suggests that blood repertoires may mirror thyroid immune responses. In validation, the model predicted progression to ophthalmopathy a median of approximately 6.6 months before onset, with over 55% sensitivity and roughly 79% specificity.

As concerns this clonotype: Its target antigen remains unknown. Base-call qualities are not available, and no considerably larger clone is one nucleotide away.

In the ophthalmopathy patients, disease was moderately to severely active, with a Clinical Activity Score of 3 or more, a NOSPECS grade of 4 or more, and a duration of less than 3 months. Any patient with an uncontrolled infection, another autoimmune disease, pregnancy or lactation was excluded. Diagnoses were established on the basis of clinical symptoms, serum thyroxine and TRAb, thyroid ultrasound, and orbital computed tomography. Ficoll-Paque density gradient centrifugation was used to isolate PBMCs from 9.5 to 10 ml of fresh peripheral blood. Total RNA was extracted using Trizol reagent, and RNA quality was assessed on an Agilent 2100 Bioanalyzer. Via the germline V gene, CDR1 is SGHAT and CDR2 FQNNGV. V loses 3 bases of germline sequence and J loses 5 bases, and the interval between the two ends is 11 bases. There are 14 amino acids in the CDR3, from cysteine to phenylalanine inclusive. Only the CDR3 part of the read is kept: 42 bases, read in frame from the first base.

The TCR beta CDR3 regions were amplified from the RNA transcripts. The first round of RT-PCR for the TCR CDR3 was performed with the HTBI primer set and the Qiagen OneStep RT-PCR kit. Libraries were constructed in a second round of multiplex PCR, after which size selection and purification were performed. Paired-end sequencing of the libraries was performed with 100 bp reads on an Illumina HiSeq2000. Concerning the study's data processing: SOAPnuke was used to process the raw data, with reads discarded if the reads contained adapters or uncalled bases, had a mean Phred below 15, or lacked an exact constant-primer or identifier match. High-quality paired reads were merged with COPE v1.2.5, and unique nucleotide sequences were defined as clonotypes. MiTCR v1.1 was used to align clonotypes to the IMGT TRBV, TRBD and TRBJ reference segments. The analysis was restricted to V-J combinations with a frequency above 0.0001, which together covered 99.2% of the repertoires. The TCS score was defined as the ratio of F50 (clonal expansion) to E x V (chaos), calculated using BLOSUM62-based TCRdist between CDR3 peptides within each V-J. Welch's t-statistics and random forest reduced around 520 V-J features to around 14, which were used in a naive Bayes classifier (R e1071). Through fastp at Q25 and MiXCR, TCRdb rebuilt clones from the public reads, retaining in-frame beta chains. All rows with the same CDR3 protein become a single entry with the most common DNA and genes. TCRdb's processing, not the authors' own work, is the source of the V and J calls. In all, the sample holds some 300,000 distinct CDR3 sequences, and around a fifth of those were seen once. The ten largest clones capture 39% of the sample.

Material: blood. This receptor was taken from a man aged 45-60 years with Graves' ophthalmopathy. The sequence links TRBV11-2 to TRBJ1-3, with the D gene too uncertain to name. For the CDR3, the sequence is CASSFGRERNTIYF. The DNA sequence is as follows: TGTGCCAGCAGCTTTGGCAGAGAAAGAAACACCATATATTTT.